This paragraph reports one T cell receptor (beta chain). These data belong to a study of glioma-infiltrating T cells after dendritic cell vaccination. The wider study: Between about 2002 and 2013, patients got autologous tumor lysate-pulsed dendritic cell vaccines.

Only patients with spare fresh-frozen tumor and over two years of follow-up were included. Amplification used 60 V beta primers and 13 J beta primers. Produced via immunoSEQ multiplex PCR; TCRdb's table is partial and in-frame only. The repertoire holds tens of thousands of clones, with around 79% as singletons. The CDR3 extends over 15 amino acids. V was clipped by 4 bases and J by 2 bases, with 12 bases between them. The germline CDR1 and CDR2 sequences are SGHTA and FQGTGA. The TCR was taken from a human donor with glioblastoma. V and J are TRBV7-3 and TRBJ2-1, with unresolved D. The sequencing used blood, collected before dendritic cell vaccination. The CDR3 here is CASSSEAYAYNEQFF. In DNA form, the CDR3 reads TGTGCCAGCAGCTCCGAGGCATACGCCTACAATGAGCAGTTCTTC.